These T cell receptor beta chains were read from a single sample in a study of T cell responses to AZD1222 COVID-19 vaccine. Clones were sequenced by immunoSEQ multiplex PCR, and TCRdb holds only the in-frame ones, with some missing. The repertoire holds 100,000 to 150,000 clones, with about 90% as singletons. This material consisted of peripheral blood, taken on day 0 of AZD1222 vaccination. All receptors derive from an adult in good health. Both conserved end residues are part of each CDR3. The order of the fields is clone size, J gene, V gene, D gene, CDR3 DNA, CDR3 protein. D genes are given only for firm matches. Rows give clone size only sometimes, using once, few, many, or a class for an expanded clone.

clone_size: .; j_call: TRBJ1-1; v_call: TRBV2; d_call: .; cdr3_nt: TGTGCCCGCCGGACGATAGGAGGGACTGAAGCTTTCTTT; cdr3_aa: CARRTIGGTEAFF
clone_size: .; j_call: TRBJ1-5; v_call: TRBV6-6; d_call: .; cdr3_nt: TGTGCCAGCACTATAGTGGCAAGCAATCAGCCCCAGCATTTT; cdr3_aa: CASTIVASNQPQHF
clone_size: .; j_call: TRBJ1-4; v_call: TRBV28; d_call: TRBD1; cdr3_nt: TGTGCCAGCACCTACAGGGGAGAAAAACTGTTTTTT; cdr3_aa: CASTYRGEKLFF
clone_size: .; j_call: TRBJ2-2; v_call: TRBV11-2; d_call: .; cdr3_nt: TGTGCCAGCAGCTTTCCCCGGCGTCGGGGGCCCAACACCGGGGAGCTGTTTTTT; cdr3_aa: CASSFPRRRGPNTGELFF
clone_size: .; j_call: TRBJ2-6; v_call: TRBV28; d_call: .; cdr3_nt: TGTGCCATCTCAGGAGGGGGGGCCCACTCTGGGGCCAACGTCCTGACTTTC; cdr3_aa: CAISGGGAHSGANVLTF
clone_size: .; j_call: TRBJ2-1; v_call: TRBV5-1; d_call: TRBD1; cdr3_nt: TGCGCCAGCAGCACCCGGACAGGGGGTTTCAATGAGCAGTTCTTC; cdr3_aa: CASSTRTGGFNEQFF
clone_size: .; j_call: TRBJ1-2; v_call: TRBV21-1; d_call: .; cdr3_nt: TGTGCCAGCCTTCGGACAGGTAGCTATGGCTACACCTTC; cdr3_aa: CASLRTGSYGYTF
clone_size: once; j_call: TRBJ2-7; v_call: TRBV9; d_call: .; cdr3_nt: TGTGCCAGCAGCGAGGGGCCCTCCTACGAGCAGTACTTC; cdr3_aa: CASSEGPSYEQYF
clone_size: .; j_call: TRBJ2-7; v_call: TRBV29-1; d_call: .; cdr3_nt: TGCAGCGTTGAAGATCAGGGTTCCTACGAGCAGTACTTC; cdr3_aa: CSVEDQGSYEQYF
clone_size: .; j_call: TRBJ1-1; v_call: TRBV27; d_call: .; cdr3_nt: TGTGCCAGCAGTCTTACCCGCAGGGATACTGAAGCTTTCTTT; cdr3_aa: CASSLTRRDTEAFF
clone_size: .; j_call: TRBJ1-5; v_call: TRBV5-1; d_call: .; cdr3_nt: TGCGCCAGCCGGGGCGATGGCAATCAGCCCCAGCATTTT; cdr3_aa: CASRGDGNQPQHF
clone_size: .; j_call: TRBJ1-4; v_call: TRBV4-1; d_call: TRBD1; cdr3_nt: TGCGCCAGCAGCCAACCACAGGGGGACAATGAAAAACTGTTTTTT; cdr3_aa: CASSQPQGDNEKLFF
clone_size: .; j_call: TRBJ2-7; v_call: TRBV5-1; d_call: TRBD1; cdr3_nt: TGCGCCAGCAGCTTGGGGGGACAGGGAGGCAAGGAGCAGTACTTC; cdr3_aa: CASSLGGQGGKEQYF
clone_size: .; j_call: TRBJ2-3; v_call: TRBV6-1; d_call: .; cdr3_nt: TGTGCCAGCAGTGAAGTCCCCCGAGATACGCAGTATTTT; cdr3_aa: CASSEVPRDTQYF
clone_size: .; j_call: TRBJ1-2; v_call: TRBV28; d_call: TRBD1; cdr3_nt: TGTGCCAGCAGCCGAGGGGGACAGAACTATGGCTACACCTTC; cdr3_aa: CASSRGGQNYGYTF
clone_size: .; j_call: TRBJ1-1; v_call: TRBV11-3; d_call: .; cdr3_nt: TGTGCCAGCAGCTTAACAGGGAGGATCACTGAAGCTTTCTTT; cdr3_aa: CASSLTGRITEAFF
clone_size: .; j_call: TRBJ1-1; v_call: TRBV27; d_call: .; cdr3_nt: TGTGCCAGCAGAGTACTTGTGAACACTGAAGCTTTCTTT; cdr3_aa: CASRVLVNTEAFF
clone_size: .; j_call: TRBJ1-1; v_call: TRBV27; d_call: TRBD1; cdr3_nt: TGTGCCAGCAGTTTCGGACAGGGCTTGAACACTGAAGCTTTCTTT; cdr3_aa: CASSFGQGLNTEAFF
clone_size: once; j_call: TRBJ2-7; v_call: TRBV11-3; d_call: TRBD2; cdr3_nt: TGTGCCAGCAGCCGGGGACTAGCGGCTTCCTACGAGCAGTACTTC; cdr3_aa: CASSRGLAASYEQYF
clone_size: .; j_call: TRBJ1-4; v_call: TRBV5-1; d_call: .; cdr3_nt: TGCGCCAGCAGCTTGCTGGGCTCAGGTAATGAAAAACTGTTTTTT; cdr3_aa: CASSLLGSGNEKLFF
clone_size: .; j_call: TRBJ2-7; v_call: TRBV6-5; d_call: TRBD1; cdr3_nt: TGTGCCAGCAGTCCTTCCGGGACAGGGGCTAACGAGCAGTACTTC; cdr3_aa: CASSPSGTGANEQYF
clone_size: .; j_call: TRBJ1-4; v_call: TRBV30; d_call: .; cdr3_nt: TGTGCCTGGGCCGACCTTAATGAAAAACTGTTTTTT; cdr3_aa: CAWADLNEKLFF
clone_size: .; j_call: TRBJ1-6; v_call: TRBV7-9; d_call: .; cdr3_nt: TGTGCCAGCAGCGACGGGCCTAATTCACCCCTCCACTTT; cdr3_aa: CASSDGPNSPLHF
clone_size: .; j_call: TRBJ2-7; v_call: TRBV19; d_call: TRBD1; cdr3_nt: TGTGCCAGTAGTACCGCGCCCGGGACAGGGAACTACGAGCAGTACTTC; cdr3_aa: CASSTAPGTGNYEQYF
clone_size: .; j_call: TRBJ1-5; v_call: TRBV19; d_call: .; cdr3_nt: TGTGCCAGTAACGGGCGCAATCAGCCCCAGCATTTT; cdr3_aa: CASNGRNQPQHF
clone_size: .; j_call: TRBJ1-1; v_call: TRBV2; d_call: .; cdr3_nt: TGTGCCAGCAGGGTAAGAGGGAACACTGAAGCTTTCTTT; cdr3_aa: CASRVRGNTEAFF
clone_size: .; j_call: TRBJ1-5; v_call: TRBV20-1; d_call: .; cdr3_nt: TGCAGTGCTAGTTGGCGGGATAATCAGCCCCAGCATTTT; cdr3_aa: CSASWRDNQPQHF
clone_size: .; j_call: TRBJ2-1; v_call: TRBV18; d_call: TRBD2; cdr3_nt: TGTGCCAGCTCACCACGGGCGGGAGGGCCCTCGGATAATGAGCAGTTCTTC; cdr3_aa: CASSPRAGGPSDNEQFF
clone_size: .; j_call: TRBJ2-7; v_call: TRBV11-2; d_call: .; cdr3_nt: TGTGCCAGCAGCTTAGCGCTGGGTCTCGGGATCCCCTACGAGCAGTACTTC; cdr3_aa: CASSLALGLGIPYEQYF
clone_size: .; j_call: TRBJ2-2; v_call: TRBV14; d_call: .; cdr3_nt: TGTGCCAGCAGCCAAGTTAAGGCGAACACCGGGGAGCTGTTTTTT; cdr3_aa: CASSQVKANTGELFF
clone_size: .; j_call: TRBJ2-3; v_call: TRBV7-9; d_call: .; cdr3_nt: TGTGCCAGCAGCTTTGGGTGGGAGCGCACAGATACGCAGTATTTT; cdr3_aa: CASSFGWERTDTQYF
clone_size: .; j_call: TRBJ2-5; v_call: TRBV7-2; d_call: .; cdr3_nt: TGTGCCAGCAGCCCCCGGGGCAGGCCTCAAGAGACCCAGTACTTC; cdr3_aa: CASSPRGRPQETQYF
clone_size: .; j_call: TRBJ1-4; v_call: TRBV18; d_call: .; cdr3_nt: TGTGCCAGCTCTGAAACCGTCCCAACTAATGAAAAACTGTTTTTT; cdr3_aa: CASSETVPTNEKLFF
clone_size: once; j_call: TRBJ2-1; v_call: TRBV28; d_call: TRBD2; cdr3_nt: TGTGCCAGCAGTTTATTAGCGCGGGGGGCCCGGGGGGAGCAGTTCTTC; cdr3_aa: CASSLLARGARGEQFF
clone_size: .; j_call: TRBJ2-3; v_call: TRBV12-5; d_call: TRBD2; cdr3_nt: TGTGCTAGTGGCCAGGGACTAGCAAGAGATACGCAGTATTTT; cdr3_aa: CASGQGLARDTQYF
clone_size: .; j_call: TRBJ2-3; v_call: TRBV9; d_call: TRBD2; cdr3_nt: TGTGCCAGCAGCGTAGGGGGACTAGCGGTCCTCCACACAGATACGCAGTATTTT; cdr3_aa: CASSVGGLAVLHTDTQYF
clone_size: .; j_call: TRBJ2-7; v_call: TRBV9; d_call: TRBD2; cdr3_nt: TGTGCCAGCAGCGAGACAGCGGGACCCTCTTCGGAACAGTACTTC; cdr3_aa: CASSETAGPSSEQYF
clone_size: once; j_call: TRBJ1-1; v_call: TRBV12-5; d_call: .; cdr3_nt: TGTGCTAGTGGTCCCCCGGCAGGACCTGAAGCTTTCTTT; cdr3_aa: CASGPPAGPEAFF
clone_size: once; j_call: TRBJ1-5; v_call: TRBV30; d_call: .; cdr3_nt: TGTGCCTGGAGTGTACATTCGGGTTTGATTAGCAATCAGCCCCAGCATTTT; cdr3_aa: CAWSVHSGLISNQPQHF
clone_size: .; j_call: TRBJ2-7; v_call: TRBV18; d_call: .; cdr3_nt: TGTGCCAGCTCCCGGGGCTACGAGCAGTACTTC; cdr3_aa: CASSRGYEQYF
clone_size: .; j_call: TRBJ1-2; v_call: TRBV6-4; d_call: .; cdr3_nt: TGTGCCAGCAGTGAAGGGGAAAACTATGGCTACACCTTC; cdr3_aa: CASSEGENYGYTF
clone_size: .; j_call: TRBJ2-5; v_call: TRBV11-2; d_call: .; cdr3_nt: TGTGCCAGCAGCTTAGGTCTCGGCCAAGAGACCCAGTACTTC; cdr3_aa: CASSLGLGQETQYF
clone_size: .; j_call: TRBJ1-4; v_call: TRBV9; d_call: .; cdr3_nt: TGTGCCAGCAGCGTAGCTAGTCGAGGACACCAAAATGAAAAACTGTTTTTT; cdr3_aa: CASSVASRGHQNEKLFF
clone_size: .; j_call: TRBJ1-4; v_call: TRBV6-6; d_call: TRBD1; cdr3_nt: TGTGCCAGCAGTCGGGGACAGGGGAGACGTGAAAAACTGTTTTTT; cdr3_aa: CASSRGQGRREKLFF
clone_size: .; j_call: TRBJ1-3; v_call: TRBV9; d_call: .; cdr3_nt: TGTGCCAGCAGCGTGCACGACAGCGGCGATCCAAACACCATATATTTT; cdr3_aa: CASSVHDSGDPNTIYF
clone_size: .; j_call: TRBJ2-7; v_call: TRBV2; d_call: .; cdr3_nt: TGTGCCAGCGGACCCTTGGGGGCTTTGTACGAGCAGTACTTC; cdr3_aa: CASGPLGALYEQYF
clone_size: .; j_call: TRBJ2-2; v_call: TRBV9; d_call: TRBD1; cdr3_nt: TGTGCCAGCAGCGAGGGGACAGGGGGCAAGGGCACCGGGGAGCTGTTTTTT; cdr3_aa: CASSEGTGGKGTGELFF